The 21 T cell receptor beta chains below were found in one sample sequenced in a study of STAT3 mutations in large granular lymphocyte leukemia. Study-level findings and limits: In T-cell large granular lymphocyte leukemia, about half of patients showed multiple immunodominant subclonotypes.

No cognate antigen is known for these TCRs. The protocol was immunoSEQ multiplex PCR, while the TCRdb copy is restricted to in-frame clones and leaves out a portion. Of under 1,500 clones in the sample, roughly two thirds were seen once. The sequenced sample consisted of peripheral blood mononuclear cells. These receptors were taken from a woman aged 70-85 years with T-cell large granular lymphocyte leukemia. Some clones in this sample may be carry-over from other donors' samples.

The CDR3 bases are TGTGCCAGCAGTGATCGGAGGGGAACGCAGTTCTTC. It encodes CASSDRRGTQFF. The chain is built from TRBV2 and TRBJ2-1, with D perhaps matching TRBD2 (6 bases). Trimming removed 3 bases from V and 12 bases from J, with 12 bases in between. Germline V CDR1 and CDR2: SNHLY, FYNNEI. The CDR3 has 12 residues.

This chain uses TRBV7-9 with TRBJ1-2, with D possibly being TRBD1 (5 bases). V lost 11 bases and J lost 7, with 14 bases in between. Germline V gene sequence: CDR1 SEHNR, CDR2 FQNEAQ (reference sequence). The length of the CDR3 is 11 residues. This CDR3 is CACPGAGGYTF. The CDR3 DNA follows: TGTGCCTGTCCTGGGGCCGGTGGCTACACCTTC. Looking up the rest from reference TRBV7-9 and TRBJ1-2 gives the full variable domain: DTGVSQNPRHKITKRGQNVTFRCDPISEHNRLYWYRQTLGQGPEFLTYFQNEAQLEKSRLLSDRFSAERPKGSFSTLEIQRTEQGDSAMYLCACPGAGGYTFGSGTRLTVV.

This chain connects TRBV18 to TRBJ2-2, with D tentatively TRBD2 (5 bases). The CDR3 is made up of 15 amino acids. Germline V gene data show CDR1 as KGHSH and CDR2 as LQKENI. Trimming removed 4 bases at V and 5 bases at J, with 14 bases between. The DNA of the CDR3 is TGTGCCAGCTCACTGATCGTTGGGGAGACCGGGGAGCTGTTTTTT. Protein: CASSLIVGETGELFF. The full variable domain, with the rest looked up from reference TRBV18 and TRBJ2-2, is NAGVMQNPRHLVRRRGQEARLRCSPMKGHSHVYWYRQLPEEGLKFMVYLQKENIIDESGMPKERFSAEFPKEGPSILRIQQVVRGDSAAYFCASSLIVGETGELFFGEGSRLTVL.

This chain connects TRBV6-6 to TRBJ2-7, with TRBD1 identical over 7 bases. The CDR3 loop spans 13 amino acids. Germline V gene lookup returns CDR1 MNHNY and CDR2 SVGAGI (reference sequence). J was trimmed by 1 base and V by 6 bases; bases with no gene match: 3. CDR3: CASSRGQSYEQYF. The CDR3 DNA is TGTGCCAGCAGCCGGGGACAGTCCTACGAGCAGTACTTC.

This chain joins TRBV5-8 and TRBJ1-5; D not resolved. CDR3 length: 12 amino acids. From germline, CDR1 is SGHTS and CDR2 YDEGEE. V was clipped by 4 bases and J by 10 bases, with 12 bases between them. The CDR3 loop is CASSRTLSPQHF. The CDR3 DNA reads TGTGCCAGCAGCCGGACCCTCAGCCCCCAGCATTTT. Looking up the rest from reference TRBV5-8 and TRBJ1-5 gives the full variable domain: EAGVTQSPTHLIKTRGQQATLRCSPISGHTSVYWYQQALGLGLQFLLWYDEGEERNRGNFPPRFSGRQFPNYSSELNVNALELEDSALYLCASSRTLSPQHFGDGTRLSIL.

A few counts support this clone. The chain uses TRBV18 and TRBJ1-6; TRBD1 might be the D (6 bases). The CDR3 covers 16 residues. V dropped 3 bases and J dropped 9 bases, with 18 bases sitting between them. Germline V gives CDR1 KGHSH, CDR2 LQKENI. This CDR3 is CASSPSQGIVGSPLHF. In nucleotides, the CDR3 is TGTGCCAGCTCACCCTCACAGGGAATTGTAGGTTCACCCCTCCACTTT.

The CDR3 spells CASRRTGSYEQYF. Written as DNA, the CDR3 is TGTGCCAGCAGACGGACAGGTTCCTACGAGCAGTACTTC. The gene calls are TRBV11-2 and TRBJ2-7; TRBD1 matches at 7 bases. The ends lost 6 bases at V and 1 base at J; junction bases unmatched: 3. Per the germline V gene, CDR1 is SGHAT and CDR2 is FQNNGV. The CDR3 has 13 amino acids.

V and J are TRBV5-4 and TRBJ1-1; D may be TRBD1 (5 bases). Germline V gene lookup returns CDR1 SGHNT and CDR2 YYREEE (reference sequence). This CDR3 has 12 amino acids. V lost 3 bases, J lost 6 bases, and 9 bases lay in between. The chain's CDR3 is CASSSGTAEAFF. CDR3 nucleotide sequence: TGTGCCAGCAGCTCCGGGACGGCTGAAGCTTTCTTT. The variable domain in full, completed from reference TRBV5-4 and TRBJ1-1, reads ETGVTQSPTHLIKTRGQQVTLRCSSQSGHNTVSWYQQALGQGPQFIFQYYREEENGRGNFPPRFSGLQFPNYSSELNVNALELDDSALYLCASSSGTAEAFFGQGTRLTVV.

The chain joins TRBV18 to TRBJ2-5; D not resolved. Per germline, CDR1 KGHSH and CDR2 LQKENI. Trimming stripped 3 bases from V and 5 bases from J, with 7 bases between. The CDR3 consists of 12 residues. CDR3 sequence reads: CASSPEGETQYF. In DNA, the CDR3 is TGTGCCAGCTCACCTGAAGGGGAGACCCAGTACTTC.

This clone was counted once. The chain links TRBV7-9 to TRBJ1-6; D is unclear. Germline V gene sequence: CDR1 SEHNR, CDR2 FQNEAQ (reference sequence). The CDR3 contains 14 residues. Trimming shortened V by 0 bases and J by 10 bases, and 10 bases separated the two germline ends. DNA for the CDR3: TGTGCCAGCAGCTTAGCGGAGCAGGTGTCACCCCTCCACTTT. Translation: CASSLAEQVSPLHF. Full variable domain (rest looked up from reference TRBV7-9 and TRBJ1-6): DTGVSQNPRHKITKRGQNVTFRCDPISEHNRLYWYRQTLGQGPEFLTYFQNEAQLEKSRLLSDRFSAERPKGSFSTLEIQRTEQGDSAMYLCASSLAEQVSPLHFGNGTRLTVT.

The rearrangement uses TRBV27 and TRBJ2-3; TRBD2 agrees at 12 bases. The CDR3 consists of 14 residues. The V gene end was trimmed by 6 bases and the J gene end by 5 bases; junction bases not matched to a gene: 3. CDR1 is MNHEY, CDR2 SMNVEV, per germline (reference sequence). The CDR3 DNA reads as TGTGCCAGCAGACGACTAGCGGGGGAAGATACGCAGTATTTT. As protein: CASRRLAGEDTQYF.

The CDR3 nucleotides are TGTGCCAGCAGCCCCCAGGGGGCGGTGGACACTGAAGCTTTCTTT. It is translated as CASSPQGAVDTEAFF. The V gene is TRBV7-9, the J gene TRBJ1-1; 8 bases map to TRBD1. Germline values: CDR1 SEHNR, CDR2 FQNEAQ (reference sequence). The CDR3 spans 15 residues. Trimming cost V 5 bases and J 3 bases; bases outside gene matches: 8.

This chain connects TRBV9 to TRBJ2-3; tentative D call: TRBD1 (5 bases). Germline V gene sequence: CDR1 SGDLS, CDR2 YYNGEE. V lost 5 bases to trimming and J lost 4 bases, with 17 bases between them. The CDR3 runs to 15 residues. In nucleotides, the CDR3 is TGTGCCAGCAGTGCTGGGCAGGGCCAGGCAGATACGCAGTATTTT. The encoded protein is CASSAGQGQADTQYF.

V and J are TRBV6-6 and TRBJ2-5; weak D call: TRBD2 (6 bases). Looked up from germline, CDR1 is MNHNY and CDR2 is SVGAGI (reference sequence). V lost 8 bases to trimming and J lost 4 bases, with 14 bases between them. The CDR3 runs 13 residues. The CDR3 nucleotides are TGTGCCAGCTTGGCCTGGGGGGTAGAGACCCAGTACTTC. Translated, it gives CASLAWGVETQYF.

The V call is TRBV19, the J call TRBJ1-6; D might be TRBD1 (6 bases). V gave up 6 bases and J gave up 5 bases, with 11 bases separating them. The V gene's germline CDR1 is LNHDA and CDR2 SQIVND (reference sequence). The length of the CDR3 is 14 residues. CDR3 in DNA: TGTGCCAGTAGAAACAGGGCGAATAATTCACCCCTCCACTTT. This encodes CASRNRANNSPLHF. Using reference TRBV19 and TRBJ1-6 for the parts outside the CDR3, the full variable domain is DGGITQSPKYLFRKEGQNVTLSCEQNLNHDAMYWYRQDPGQGLRLIYYSQIVNDFQKGDIAEGYSVSREKKESFPLTVTSAQKNPTAFYLCASRNRANNSPLHFGNGTRLTVT.

This clone was recorded once. The rearrangement joins TRBV5-1 to TRBJ1-5, with a possible D match to TRBD1 (5 bases). Looked up from germline, CDR1 is SGHRS and CDR2 is YFSETQ. This CDR3 is 15 amino acids long. V gave up 0 bases and J gave up 5 bases, with 12 bases separating them. The CDR3 loop is CASSLDGVGDQPQHF. CDR3 coding DNA: TGCGCCAGCAGCTTGGATGGGGTGGGGGATCAGCCCCAGCATTTT.

This clone was counted a single time. The chain recombines TRBV4-3 with TRBJ1-4; D remains ambiguous. The CDR3 runs to 14 residues. Per germline, CDR1 LGHNA and CDR2 YSLEER. Trimming removed 5 bases from V and 5 bases from J, with 12 bases in between. For the CDR3, the DNA is TGCGCCAGCAGCTTGACATGGCAAAATGAAAAACTGTTTTTT. Translating it yields CASSLTWQNEKLFF.

The chain links TRBV27 to TRBJ1-5; D is unclear. Germline V lookup: CDR1 MNHEY, CDR2 SMNVEV (reference sequence). V gave up 5 bases and J gave up 4 bases, with 9 bases separating them. This CDR3 has 13 residues. The CDR3 loop is CASSTLLNQPQHF. The CDR3, as DNA: TGTGCCAGCAGTACATTACTAAATCAGCCCCAGCATTTT.

This rearrangement joins TRBV7-2 to TRBJ2-5, with D possibly TRBD1 on 5 matching bases. The CDR3 has 14 amino acids. With 5 bases removed from V and 5 bases from J, the gap between germline ends came to 15 bases. The germline V gene encodes CDR1 SGHTA and CDR2 FQGNSA. CDR3 in DNA: TGTGCCAGCAGCCCTCAGACCCCAGGGGAGACCCAGTACTTC. It yields the protein CASSPQTPGETQYF.

This clone was seen only a few times. V usage is TRBV10-1 and J usage is TRBJ2-7; no clear D. The CDR3 runs 16 residues. From germline, CDR1 is WNHNN and CDR2 SYGVQD (reference sequence). The V end lost 0 bases, the J end lost 0 bases, and 12 bases lay between the germline ends. The CDR3 reads CASSESRPVGSYEQYF. CDR3 nucleotides: TGCGCCAGCAGTGAGTCGAGGCCAGTCGGCTCCTACGAGCAGTACTTC.

This clone has a single count. The chain uses TRBV7-7 and TRBJ2-1, with D perhaps matching TRBD1 (5 bases). This CDR3 region has 14 residues. Germline CDR1 SSHAT, CDR2 FNYEAQ (reference sequence). V shed 1 base and J shed 6 bases, with 10 bases lying between them. The CDR3 DNA is TGTGCCAGCAGCTTAGGGCAGGGATCCAATGAGCAGTTCTTC. This codes for CASSLGQGSNEQFF.